This entry concerns a single TCR beta chain. The data stem from a study of control samples from healthy donors and cancer patients. This table comes from immunoSEQ multiplex PCR, and its TCRdb copy is limited to in-frame clones, with some not included. Of tens of thousands of clones detected, about 85% appear once; the ten largest clones hold approximately 20%. The specimen was blood. The clonotype comes from a man aged 25-45 years in good health.

The CDR3 DNA follows: TGTGCCAGCAGCGGCTCCGGGACTAGCGGTCCTCCCACAGATACGCAGTATTTT. It is translated as CASSGSGTSGPPTDTQYF. The V call is TRBV9, the J call TRBJ2-3; TRBD2 aligns across 11 bases. V lost 3 bases to trimming and J lost 2 bases; unmatched junction nucleotides: 11. The length of the CDR3 is 18 residues. Germline V CDR1 and CDR2: SGDLS, YYNGEE.